This TCR beta chain was recorded in a study of blood T cell repertoires in COVID-19. Study-level information: The samples span acute and convalescent COVID-19 from the United States, Italy and Spain.

Each participant's cohort was designated according to participant-reported clinical history. The recovered donors of Cohort 3 showed two negative PCRs, clearance, or symptom resolution. Profiling relied on immunoSEQ multiplex PCR, and the TCRdb table lists in-frame clones only, not all of them. In the table there are about 240,000 clones, around 89% of which are singletons. In germline, CDR1 is SNHLY, CDR2 FYNNEI. This CDR3 has 15 amino acids. The V and J ends lost 6 bases and 3 bases, in that order; junction bases with no gene match: 11. This TCR came from a man aged 35 to 55 who had recovered from COVID-19. This chain uses TRBV2 with TRBJ2-7, with TRBD1 matching 7 bases. Sequencing was carried out using PBMCs or T cells enriched from blood (not recorded which). This CDR3 reads CASRSGTAGDYEQYF. Here the CDR3 DNA reads TGTGCCAGCAGGTCAGGGACAGCTGGGGACTACGAGCAGTACTTC.